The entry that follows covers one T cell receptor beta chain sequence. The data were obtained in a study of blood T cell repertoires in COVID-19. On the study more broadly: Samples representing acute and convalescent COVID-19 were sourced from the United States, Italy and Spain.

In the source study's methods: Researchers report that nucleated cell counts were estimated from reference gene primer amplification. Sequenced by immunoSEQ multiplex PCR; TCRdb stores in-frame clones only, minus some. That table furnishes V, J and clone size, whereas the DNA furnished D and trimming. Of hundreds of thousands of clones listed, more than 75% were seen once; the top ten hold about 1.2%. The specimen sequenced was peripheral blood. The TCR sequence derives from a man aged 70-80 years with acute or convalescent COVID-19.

The CDR3 loop is CASSLRDSRNEQYF. The DNA for the CDR3 is TGTGCCAGCAGCCTTCGGGACAGTCGGAACGAGCAGTACTTC. This chain uses TRBV7-6 with TRBJ2-7, with 7 bases lining up with TRBD1. With V trimmed by 5 bases and J by 5 bases, 9 bases remained unmatched. The CDR3 has 14 amino acids. CDR1 and CDR2 from the germline V gene are SGHVS and FNYEAQ.